This T cell receptor beta chain was sequenced for a study of Graves' ophthalmopathy and Graves' hyperthyroidism. At the level of the study: The collection of peripheral blood took place at initial diagnosis, before any treatment. Study results and caveats: Ophthalmopathy progression prediction by the model yielded a sensitivity of about 69% and a specificity of under 80%.

CDR1 and CDR2 (germline): SGHTA, FQGNSA. The CDR3 consists of 16 residues. V was clipped by 3 bases and J by 3 bases; unmatched bases: 7. The PBMCs originated from less than 13 ml of fresh peripheral blood. This clonotype was seen only once. The antigen remains unidentified. RNA transcripts served as template for amplifying TCR beta CDR3 sequences. Following a first-round RT-PCR that used HTBI primers, a second-round multiplex PCR was carried out. TCRdb recomputed calls from the multiplex PCR reads with MiXCR, one row per CDR3 protein. The sample lists about 740,000 distinct CDR3 sequences; roughly two fifths were seen once.

This chain joins TRBV7-2 and TRBJ1-2; 10 bases align to TRBD1. This clonotype was sampled from an adult man with Graves' ophthalmopathy. Sequenced input: peripheral blood. The CDR3 nucleotides read TGTGCCAGCAGCTTGAAGGGACAGGGGTGGCACTATGGCTACACCTTC. Its protein is CASSLKGQGWHYGYTF.